Included here is one TCR beta chain sequence, with context. The source of the sample is a study of blood T cell repertoires in COVID-19. Germline CDR1 LGHNA, CDR2 YNFKEQ. CDR3 length equals 16 residues. The V segment lost 0 bases and the J segment 4 bases; nucleotides outside the gene matches: 8. Sequencing was performed with immunoSEQ multiplex PCR; in TCRdb, only in-frame clones are kept and a portion is missing. In the table there are about 370,000 clones, 75% to 90% of which are singletons. The V call is TRBV4-2, the J call TRBJ2-5; 7 bases line up with TRBD2. The sample taken for sequencing was PBMCs or T cells enriched from blood (not recorded which). This TCR derives from a man younger than 30 who had recovered from COVID-19. The CDR3 protein is CASSQEREGGGETQYF. CDR3 nucleotides: TGTGCCAGCAGCCAAGAAAGGGAGGGAGGTGGAGAGACCCAGTACTTC.